This entry concerns a single TCR beta chain. Its antigen remains undetermined. No much larger clone is present one base from it, and per-base qualities are unavailable. The sample belongs to a study of T cells in localized non-small cell lung cancer (dated by TCRdb to about 2020). For context, the study as a whole: Comparing tumors with uninvolved tumor-adjacent lungs, the study looked at the T cell repertoires of hundreds of patients with early-stage NSCLC. A mean age of around 69 years was recorded for the NSCLC patients, of whom approximately 130 were male and 85 to 110 were female. The cohort was made up of about 240 treatment-naive NSCLC patients whose localized lung tumors had been resected.

The immunoSEQ Assay was used to sequence TCR beta CDR3 regions from DNA. On the study's bioinformatics: To compute T cell density, TCR beta template counts were normalized to usable DNA, which was estimated by amplifying housekeeping genes. Richness was estimated with the preseqR package, extrapolating to 400,000 templates for PBMC samples and 120,000 templates for tissue samples. Clonality was taken to be one minus Pielou's evenness. To identify tissue-enriched TCRs, differential abundance testing was run on productive amino-acid clonotypes with a minimum total count of 5 and an alpha of 0.1. The Jaccard Index and the Morisita Overlap Index were used to measure how much the repertoires overlapped between compartments. GLIPH clustered TCR beta CDR3s with public tetramer-defined viral CDR3s; viral motifs required at least three viral sequences plus V-gene enrichment. TCRdb holds this immuneACCESS table with in-frame rearrangements only. Some clones are missing; in checked studies, unresolved V genes explain under half, and the rest has no known cause. V and J calls and clone size follow that table, whereas D and trimming were derived from the DNA. The sample contains 65,000 to 95,000 clones, around 81% of them found a single time. Roughly a fifth of the sample is in the top ten clones.

The CDR3 has 14 amino acids, counting the end cysteine and phenylalanine. Only the CDR3 region is kept as DNA, spanning 42 bases read in frame from base 1. Sequences ENHRY (CDR1) and SYGVKD (CDR2) are obtained from the germline V gene. V loses 2 bases of germline sequence and J loses 2 bases, and the interval between the two ends is 10 bases. General study outcomes and caveats: A median of roughly 60 of the top 100 tumor clones turned up in the paired uninvolved adjacent lung, and approximately 30 of those clones also ranked among the top 100 of that same adjacent lung. Uninvolved tumor-adjacent lung showed the highest T cell clonality, higher than tumor, which suggests more focused antigenic responses in the uninvolved tumor-adjacent lung. Because of the exploratory design, TCR variables were selected using unadjusted p-values without false-discovery rate correction. Because multi-region tumor sequencing was not performed, intratumor heterogeneity could not be ruled out. Longer overall survival was associated with higher T cell density in blood, whereas shorter survival was associated with higher clonality in adjacent lung.

At diagnosis, tumor, uninvolved tumor-adjacent lung and peripheral blood were collected and then preserved as a mix of FFPE and fresh-frozen material. For TCR repertoire profiling, the blood samples were analyzed as peripheral blood mononuclear cells. The source material was PBMCs, sampled before any cancer treatment. The sequence derives from a man aged 35 to 70 with stage II squamous cell lung carcinoma. This chain joins TRBV10-3 to TRBJ2-7; the D call is tentative, TRBD1 or TRBD2, as each matches 5 bases. The DNA is as follows: TGTGCCATCAGTGAGGGGGACCGAGCCTACGAGCAGTACTTC. Its translation reads: CAISEGDRAYEQYF.